The 21 T cell receptor beta chains below all came from one sample that was sequenced in a study of blood T cell repertoires in COVID-19. Libraries were prepared by immunoSEQ multiplex PCR; TCRdb keeps only in-frame clonotypes and omits some of them. The table records around 97,000 clones, approximately 84% of them present only once. Sequenced: peripheral blood. These receptors were obtained from a man in his sixties or seventies with acute or convalescent COVID-19.

The chain is built from TRBV13 and TRBJ2-3, with 10 nucleotides matching TRBD2. The V gene end was trimmed by 4 bases and the J gene end by 0 bases; junction bases not matched to a gene: 4. Looked up from germline, CDR1 is PRHDT and CDR2 is FYEKMQ (reference sequence). The CDR3 has 16 amino acids. CDR3 loop: CASSWGLAKSTDTQYF. CDR3 DNA: TGTGCCAGCAGCTGGGGACTAGCGAAAAGCACAGATACGCAGTATTTT.

The V and J genes are TRBV4-3 and TRBJ2-3; 8 nucleotides agree with TRBD2. J lost 2 bases, V lost 0 bases, and 10 bases had no gene match. CDR3 size: 18 residues. Germline loops: CDR1 LGHNA, CDR2 YSLEER. CDR3 amino acids: CASSQDPPSGYTTDTQYF. In DNA, the CDR3 is TGCGCCAGCAGCCAAGATCCGCCTAGCGGGTACACCACAGATACGCAGTATTTT.

The V gene is TRBV10-3, the J gene TRBJ2-1; a weak D match, TRBD2 (5 bases). V lost 6 bases to trimming and J lost 6 bases, with 15 bases between them. The V gene's germline CDR1 is ENHRY and CDR2 SYGVKD. The CDR3 sequence is 14 residues long. CDR3 sequence (DNA): TGTGCCATCAGGCCCTCCGGGGTAGGCAATGAGCAGTTCTTC. Amino acid sequence: CAIRPSGVGNEQFF.

This clone was detected a few times. The chain recombines TRBV6-2 or TRBV6-3 with TRBJ1-5, with 7 bases aligning to TRBD1. J was trimmed by 6 bases and V by 5 bases; bases with no gene match: 7. Germline values: CDR1 MNHEY, CDR2 SVGEGT. The CDR3 length is 14 residues. The chain's CDR3 is CASSPDRRLQPQHF. CDR3 DNA: TGTGCCAGCAGTCCGGACAGGAGACTTCAGCCCCAGCATTTT.

This clone has more than one count but fewer than ten. The chain recombines TRBV6-5 with TRBJ1-1, with a tentative D call TRBD1 (5 bases). Per germline, CDR1 MNHEY and CDR2 SVGAGI. This CDR3 is built from 14 residues. Between the trimmed V and J ends, which lost 5 bases and 4 bases, there was a span of 14 bases. CDR3 region: CASSQTGMGTEAFF. The DNA for the CDR3 is TGTGCCAGCAGTCAAACAGGCATGGGCACTGAAGCTTTCTTT.

The V gene is TRBV19, the J gene TRBJ2-2; D is possibly TRBD2 (6 bases). There are 14 residues in the CDR3. Trimming took off 5 bases at V and 5 bases at J, with 12 bases between the two ends. CDR1 is LNHDA and CDR2 is SQIVND in the germline V gene (reference sequence). As DNA, the CDR3 is TGTGCCAGTAGTGTACGGGGGTCTACCGGGGAGCTGTTTTTT. Translated, it gives CASSVRGSTGELFF.

The V call is TRBV7-2, the J call TRBJ2-7; TRBD2 aligns across 14 bases. There are 16 residues in the CDR3. The germline V gene has CDR1 SGHTA and CDR2 FQGNSA. The V and J ends lost 1 base and 7 bases, in that order; junction bases with no gene match: 6. The CDR3 sequence: CASSLVGGLAGEEQYF. In nucleotides, the CDR3 is TGTGCCAGCAGCTTAGTAGGGGGACTAGCGGGAGAAGAGCAGTACTTC.

The rearrangement uses TRBV7-9 and TRBJ2-2, with 7 bases lining up with TRBD1. This CDR3 spans 17 amino acids. The germline V gene has CDR1 SEHNR and CDR2 FQNEAQ (reference sequence). Trimming cost V 5 bases and J 3 bases; bases outside gene matches: 12. The DNA for the CDR3 is TGTGCCAGCAGCCCTCGCCCGGGACAGCCCTACACCGGGGAGCTGTTTTTT. Protein sequence: CASSPRPGQPYTGELFF.

The chain employs TRBV24-1 and TRBJ2-6; 7 bases line up with TRBD1. The germline V gene has CDR1 KGHDR and CDR2 SFDVKD. The CDR3 is made up of 17 amino acids. The trim removed 5 bases at V and 2 bases at J, leaving 8 bases unmatched. The CDR3 sequence is CATSGTTGEPGANVLTF. CDR3 nucleotide sequence: TGTGCCACCAGTGGCACTACAGGGGAACCTGGGGCCAACGTCCTGACTTTC.

The table lists this clone with a count of one. The chain uses TRBV6-5 and TRBJ2-5; D is uncertain. CDR1 is MNHEY and CDR2 is SVGAGI in the germline V gene. The CDR3 runs 13 residues. Trimming pared 6 bases from V and 2 bases from J, leaving 10 bases between. CDR3 sequence reads: CASSQDLQETQYF. CDR3 DNA sequence: TGTGCCAGCAGCCAGGATTTACAAGAGACCCAGTACTTC.

The chain uses TRBV27 and TRBJ2-1; 12 bases match TRBD2. The germline V gene encodes CDR1 MNHEY and CDR2 SMNVEV (reference sequence). The CDR3 runs 16 residues. J lost 6 bases, V lost 7 bases, and 10 bases had no gene match. The CDR3 nucleotides are TGTGCCAGCACCCCTCCCGGGACTAGCGGGCCCAATGAGCAGTTCTTC. Translating it yields CASTPPGTSGPNEQFF.

This sequence joins TRBV4-3 and TRBJ1-1; D unresolved. Trimming removed 1 base at V and 2 bases at J, with 11 bases between. Germline loops: CDR1 LGHNA, CDR2 YSLEER. The CDR3 runs to 15 residues. CDR3 sequence (DNA): TGCGCCAGCAGCCAAGTGCCGGGGATAAACACTGAAGCTTTCTTT. Translating gives CASSQVPGINTEAFF.

V gene TRBV5-1 combines with J gene TRBJ1-2; D not resolved. The CDR3 loop spans 14 amino acids. Germline values: CDR1 SGHRS, CDR2 YFSETQ. V was shortened by 3 bases and J by 4 bases, with 13 bases between the two germline ends. The CDR3 DNA sequence: TGCGCCAGCAGCTCGGTCGGGGATAGCTATGGCTACACCTTC. Amino acid sequence: CASSSVGDSYGYTF.

This clone was recorded a few times. CDR3 residues: CSASEAFF. The CDR3 DNA reads as TGCAGTGCGAGTGAAGCTTTCTTT. The chain joins TRBV20-1 to TRBJ1-1; D is undetermined. Germline CDR1 is DFQATT and CDR2 is SNEGSKA (reference sequence). CDR3 length: 8 amino acids. V lost 6 bases and J 7 bases, leaving 3 bases between the germline ends.

This chain connects TRBV28 to TRBJ2-7; maybe TRBD1 (6 bases). Germline CDR1 reads MDHEN; CDR2 reads SYDVKM. V lost 5 bases and J 6 bases, leaving 20 bases between the germline ends. There are 15 residues in the CDR3. Here the CDR3 DNA reads TGTGCCAGCAGTACCCAGGGGACGGATACAATCGAGCAGTACTTC. Translated: CASSTQGTDTIEQYF.

This clone was seen a handful of times. The chain employs TRBV28 and TRBJ1-1, with TRBD1 as a possible D gene (5 bases). CDR3 length equals 14 residues. V lost 3 bases and J lost 3, with 11 bases in between. CDR1 is MDHEN and CDR2 is SYDVKM in the germline V gene. The CDR3 loop reads CASSFMQGDTEAFF. The CDR3 DNA sequence: TGTGCCAGCAGTTTTATGCAGGGCGACACTGAAGCTTTCTTT.

This chain links TRBV3-1 (or the pseudogene TRBV3-2) with TRBJ2-7; TRBD1 aligns across 7 bases. The CDR3 extends over 14 amino acids. Germline CDR1 is LGHDT and CDR2 is YNNKEL (reference sequence). V trimming: 2 bases; J trimming: 3 bases; junction bases outside the gene matches: 4. The chain's CDR3 is CASSQLGQNYEQYF. CDR3 DNA sequence: TGTGCCAGCAGCCAATTGGGACAGAACTACGAGCAGTACTTC.

V usage is TRBV9 and J usage is TRBJ1-6; 8 bases line up with TRBD1. The ends lost 4 bases at V and 2 bases at J; junction bases unmatched: 8. This CDR3 is 17 amino acids long. Germline assignment: CDR1 SGDLS and CDR2 YYNGEE. The CDR3 DNA follows: TGTGCCAGCAGCCCCACCGGGACAGGAGCCTATAATTCACCCCTCCACTTT. Residues: CASSPTGTGAYNSPLHF.

The chain couples TRBV3-1 (or the pseudogene TRBV3-2) to TRBJ1-1; TRBD1 agrees at 10 bases. This CDR3 comprises 18 residues. V was pared by 2 bases and J by 1 base, with 10 bases of the junction left unmatched. Germline CDR1 and CDR2: LGHDT and YNNKEL (reference sequence). The CDR3 loop is CASSQYAGTGEANTEAFF. The CDR3 DNA sequence: TGTGCCAGCAGCCAATATGCCGGGACAGGGGAGGCGAACACTGAAGCTTTCTTT.

The V gene is TRBV3-1 (or the pseudogene TRBV3-2), the J gene TRBJ1-1, with TRBD1 as a possible D gene (6 bases). The CDR3 has 13 amino acids. V was clipped by 3 bases and J by 6 bases, with 11 bases between them. In germline, CDR1 is LGHDT, CDR2 YNNKEL (reference sequence). The CDR3 loop is CASSQGGGAEAFF. The DNA for the CDR3 is TGTGCCAGCAGCCAGGGGGGGGGCGCTGAAGCTTTCTTT.

The chain is built from TRBV6-1 and TRBJ2-2, with a tentative D call TRBD1 (6 bases). The CDR3 consists of 16 residues. V was cut by 1 base and J by 2 bases, with 11 bases left in between. Looked up from germline, CDR1 is MNHNS and CDR2 is SASEGT. CDR3 protein: CASSEGWTANTGELFF. The DNA for the CDR3 is TGTGCCAGCAGTGAAGGGTGGACAGCAAACACCGGGGAGCTGTTTTTT.